A selection of T cell receptor beta chains follows, all from one sample in a study of shared clonotypes between healthy human individuals. Measured with immunoSEQ multiplex PCR; TCRdb has only the in-frame clones, and not every one. The table records 550,000 to 750,000 clones, roughly 95% of them present only once. Sequenced sample: naive CD8+ T cells sorted from blood. The source is a woman in her twenties or thirties in good health. CDR3s include the opening cysteine and the closing phenylalanine or tryptophan. A D gene is named only where the DNA matches it firmly. Clone size appears in some rows only: once, few, many, or a class for an expanded clone.

j_call clone_size d_call v_call cdr3_nt cdr3_aa
TRBJ2-7 once TRBD2 TRBV13 TGTGCCAGCAGCATAGGGGGACTAGCGGGCTACGAGCAGTACTTC CASSIGGLAGYEQYF
TRBJ1-1 - - TRBV4-1 TGCGCCAGCAGCCAAGTGAATTTCGACGCTGAAGCTTTCTTT CASSQVNFDAEAFF
TRBJ1-5 - - TRBV19 TGTGCCAGTAGTATAGGCATGAATAGCAATCAGCCCCAGCATTTT CASSIGMNSNQPQHF
TRBJ2-1 - TRBD2 TRBV4-1 TGCGCCAGCAGCCAAGATTTAGGGACTAGCTATGTTGAGCAGTTCTTC CASSQDLGTSYVEQFF
TRBJ1-1 - - TRBV6-5 TGTGCCAGCAGACAAGGTCAGGGGACTGAAGCTTTCTTT CASRQGQGTEAFF
TRBJ2-7 - - TRBV27 TGTGCCAGCAGTTTAGTTGGGTACGAGCAGTACTTC CASSLVGYEQYF
TRBJ1-2 - TRBD1 TRBV7-8 TGTGCCAGCACCCTCGGGGGGACAGGGTTACTAATTTATGGCTACACCTTC CASTLGGTGLLIYGYTF
TRBJ2-7 - - TRBV9 TGTGCCAGCAGCGTAGGAGTCAGCTACGAGCAGTACTTC CASSVGVSYEQYF
TRBJ2-7 - - TRBV6-1 TGTGCCAGCAGTGTAGTAGGCGGTACCTACGAGCAGTACTTC CASSVVGGTYEQYF
TRBJ2-1 - TRBD2 TRBV19 TGTGCCAGTAGTATCCCCGGGACTAGCGGGGAAGATGAGCAGTTCTTC CASSIPGTSGEDEQFF
TRBJ1-1 - TRBD1 TRBV19 TGTGCCAGTAGTCTAGGGACAGGGGCGAACACTGAAGCTTTCTTT CASSLGTGANTEAFF
TRBJ1-2 - - TRBV5-3 TGTGCCAGAAGCTCAGCTAGGGGCTACACCTTC CARSSARGYTF
TRBJ1-5 - TRBD1 TRBV7-8 TGTGCCAGCAGCTCCCGGGACAGGGAGTACCAGCCCCAGCATTTT CASSSRDREYQPQHF
TRBJ2-7 - - TRBV19 TGTGCCAGTAGTACCGGGACTGGGGCGGCTTACGAGCAGTACTTC CASSTGTGAAYEQYF
TRBJ2-5 - - TRBV15 TGTGCCACCTCAGGGGTCGGGGAGACCCAGTACTTC CATSGVGETQYF
TRBJ2-1 - TRBD1 TRBV7-2 TGTGCCATAACAGGGGACACACTGCGGGAGCAGTTCTTC CAITGDTLREQFF
TRBJ2-7 - - TRBV28 TGTGCCAGCAGTTTTCGACCCTACGAGCAGTACTTC CASSFRPYEQYF
TRBJ2-1 once - TRBV27 TGTGCCAGCAGTTTGAGGGCATCCTACAATGAGCAGTTCTTC CASSLRASYNEQFF
TRBJ2-7 few TRBD1 TRBV5-1 TGCGCCAGCAGCTGGACAGGGGACGAGCAGTACTTC CASSWTGDEQYF
TRBJ1-1 - - TRBV5-1 TGCGCCAGCAGTGGGACTCTTTGGGGTGAAGCTTTCTTT CASSGTLWGEAFF
TRBJ2-1 - TRBD2 TRBV27 TGTGCCAGCAGTTGGGGGGGGACCTACAATGAGCAGTTCTTC CASSWGGTYNEQFF
TRBJ2-1 - - TRBV10-1 TGCGCCAGCAGTGAGTCAGGCTCCGACAATGAGCAGTTCTTC CASSESGSDNEQFF
TRBJ2-7 - TRBD2 TRBV4-2 TGTGCCAGCAGCCAGAGAATAGCGGGGGCCTACGAGCAGTACTTC CASSQRIAGAYEQYF
TRBJ2-3 - TRBD2 TRBV28 TGTGCCAGCAGTTTAAAGCGGGAGAGGACAGATACGCAGTATTTT CASSLKRERTDTQYF